The next 23 T cell receptor beta chains were all read from a single sample in a study of OX40 agonist ivuxolimab in advanced cancers. Assay used: immunoSEQ multiplex PCR; TCRdb lists only in-frame clones, some missing. The table includes roughly 59,000 clones, nearly 85% detected once. Sequences were derived from CD4+ or CD8+ T cells sorted from blood, sampled in a trial of the OX40 agonist ivuxolimab. These receptors originate from an adult with an advanced solid tumor such as melanoma, head and neck, liver or kidney cancer.

The rearrangement joins TRBV10-3 to TRBJ2-2; D ambiguous. Trimming stripped 7 bases from V and 0 bases from J, with 9 bases between. The germline CDR1 and CDR2 sequences are ENHRY and SYGVKD. The CDR3 is made up of 14 amino acids. The CDR3 region has the DNA TGTGCCATCAAATTGGGTTCGAACACCGGGGAGCTGTTTTTT. As protein: CAIKLGSNTGELFF.

The chain uses TRBV7-2 and TRBJ2-1, with D possibly being TRBD2 (6 bases). The CDR3 runs to 15 residues. Germline values: CDR1 SGHTA, CDR2 FQGNSA. With 3 bases removed from V and 10 bases from J, the gap between germline ends came to 19 bases. For the CDR3, the DNA is TGTGCCAGCAGCTTGGGGTTGGCGGTCGGGGGAGAGCAGTTCTTC. Its protein is CASSLGLAVGGEQFF.

The chain employs TRBV7-2 and TRBJ2-2; D ambiguous. The CDR3 extends over 15 amino acids. Germline loops: CDR1 SGHTA, CDR2 FQGNSA. Trimming stripped 0 bases from V and 0 bases from J, with 5 bases between. The CDR3 region has the DNA TGTGCCAGCAGCTTAGCTGTGACGAACACCGGGGAGCTGTTTTTT. Protein product: CASSLAVTNTGELFF.

The V gene is TRBV11-3, the J gene TRBJ2-3; possibly TRBD2 for D (5 bases). Trimming shortened V by 1 base and J by 11 bases, and 10 bases separated the two germline ends. This CDR3 contains 12 residues. The germline gives CDR1 SGHNT, CDR2 YENEEA. This CDR3 reads CASSLGPGRQYF. The CDR3 DNA is TGTGCCAGCAGCTTAGGACCGGGAAGGCAGTATTTT.

This chain connects TRBV5-4 to TRBJ1-2; 9 nucleotides agree with TRBD1. Germline V gene sequence: CDR1 SGHNT, CDR2 YYREEE (reference sequence). With 4 bases clipped from V and 4 bases from J, the junction kept 5 bases outside the gene matches. The CDR3 extends over 14 amino acids. The CDR3 loop is CASSPRDRVYGYTF. CDR3 coding DNA: TGTGCCAGCAGCCCCCGGGACAGGGTCTATGGCTACACCTTC. Together with reference TRBV5-4 and TRBJ1-2, the CDR3 gives the full variable domain: ETGVTQSPTHLIKTRGQQVTLRCSSQSGHNTVSWYQQALGQGPQFIFQYYREEENGRGNFPPRFSGLQFPNYSSELNVNALELDDSALYLCASSPRDRVYGYTFGSGTRLTVV.

DNA for the CDR3: TGTGCCTGGACTCTAGCGGGAGGACTGAAAGAGACCCAGTACTTC. Its translation: CAWTLAGGLKETQYF. V gene TRBV30 combines with J gene TRBJ2-5, with 11 bases fitting TRBD2. The CDR3 has 15 amino acids. Per germline, CDR1 GTSNPN and CDR2 SVGIG (reference sequence). V shed 4 bases, J shed 3 bases, and the junction held 7 bases outside the gene matches. The variable domain in full, completed from reference TRBV30 and TRBJ2-5, reads SQTIHQWPATLVQPVGSPLSLECTVEGTSNPNLYWYRQAAGRGLQLLFYSVGIGQISSEVPQNLSASRPQDRQFILSSKKLLLSDSGFYLCAWTLAGGLKETQYFGPGTRLLVL.

The chain carries TRBV7-2 and TRBJ1-4; a weak D match, TRBD1 (5 bases). Germline V gene data show CDR1 as SGHTA and CDR2 as FQGNSA. The CDR3 sequence is 15 residues long. Trimming took 5 bases from V and 8 from J, leaving 18 bases between them. The DNA of the CDR3 is TGTGCCAGCAGCGCAGACAGTGCAGTCGGGGAAAAACTGTTTTTT. Its protein product is CASSADSAVGEKLFF.

CDR3: CASRDGGTDTQYF. CDR3 DNA: TGTGCCAGCCGGGACGGAGGCACAGATACGCAGTATTTT. V is TRBV10-3 and J is TRBJ2-3, with D possibly being TRBD1 or TRBD2 (5 bases each). Trimming stripped 10 bases from V and 1 base from J, with 12 bases between. CDR3 length: 13 residues. Per the germline V gene, CDR1 is ENHRY and CDR2 is SYGVKD.

The chain uses TRBV4-2 and TRBJ1-4, with D unresolved. CDR3 length equals 15 residues. The V gene's germline CDR1 is LGHNA and CDR2 YNFKEQ. The germline V and J ends were trimmed by 5 bases and 5 bases, with 15 bases remaining between them. DNA for the CDR3: TGTGCCAGCAGCGACACCAAGGAAGTGAATGAAAAACTGTTTTTT. Protein product: CASSDTKEVNEKLFF.

The chain uses TRBV19 and TRBJ1-1; D is possibly TRBD1 (5 bases). Trimming stripped 7 bases from V and 4 bases from J, with 16 bases between. This CDR3 is 14 amino acids long. The germline V gene has CDR1 LNHDA and CDR2 SQIVND (reference sequence). The CDR3 coding sequence is TGTGCCAGTACCCGCCGGGGGGGGATCACTGAAGCTTTCTTT. It specifies CASTRRGGITEAFF.

The chain joins TRBV5-6 to TRBJ2-2; 8 positions agree with TRBD1. The V and J ends lost 6 bases and 6 bases, in that order; junction bases with no gene match: 13. This CDR3 comprises 16 residues. The germline CDR1 and CDR2 sequences are SGHDT and YYEEEE. The CDR3 DNA reads as TGTGCCAGCAACCGAGGACAGGGAGTTAAGGCCGGGGAGCTGTTTTTT. Protein sequence: CASNRGQGVKAGELFF. The whole variable domain, remainder taken from reference TRBV5-6 and TRBJ2-2, is DAGVTQSPTHLIKTRGQQVTLRCSPKSGHDTVSWYQQALGQGPQFIFQYYEEEERQRGNFPDRFSGHQFPNYSSELNVNALLLGDSALYLCASNRGQGVKAGELFFGEGSRLTVL.

This rearrangement joins TRBV4-3 to TRBJ1-3; unclear D gene. CDR1 is LGHNA and CDR2 is YSLEER in the germline V gene. The CDR3 runs 20 residues. V was shortened by 0 bases and J by 0 bases, with 21 bases between the two germline ends. CDR3 DNA sequence: TGCGCCAGCAGCCAAGATCTCGTGACTAACCACATTAGCTCTGGAAACACCATATATTTT. Translation: CASSQDLVTNHISSGNTIYF.

V is TRBV7-2 and J is TRBJ1-5; D ambiguous. V lost 5 bases to trimming and J lost 0 bases, with 8 bases between them. The V gene's germline CDR1 is SGHTA and CDR2 FQGNSA. The CDR3 loop spans 14 amino acids. The CDR3 bases are TGTGCCAGCAGCCGAGATCATAGCAATCAGCCCCAGCATTTT. Translation: CASSRDHSNQPQHF.

The chain links TRBV21-1 to TRBJ2-1; the table names TRBD2, a call not compared with the DNA. TRBV21-1 is listed as a pseudogene. This CDR3 region has 14 residues. The CDR3 DNA follows: TGTGCCAGCAGCCGTCGTGGGAGATACAATGAGCAGTTCTTC. Translation gives CASSRRGRYNEQFF.

The chain has TRBV21-1 and TRBJ2-5; the DNA was not compared with TRBD1, the D call given in the table. TRBV21-1 is a pseudogene segment. The CDR3 contains 18 residues. The CDR3 DNA reads as TGTGCCAGCAGCAAGAGGGGGCCGCAGGAGTACTTCCAAGAGACCCAGTACTTC. Residues: CASSKRGPQEYFQETQYF.

V usage is TRBV5-8 and J usage is TRBJ1-4, with D unclear. V was trimmed by 1 base and J by 2 bases, leaving 9 bases between them. The CDR3 length is 15 residues. Germline V lookup: CDR1 SGHTS, CDR2 YDEGEE. This CDR3 is CASSLFVTTNEKLFF. CDR3 coding DNA: TGTGCCAGCAGCTTGTTTGTGACTACTAATGAAAAACTGTTTTTT.

This clone was recorded a few times. V gene TRBV5-4 combines with J gene TRBJ2-1, with D perhaps TRBD2 (5 bases). Trimming removed 4 bases from V and 0 bases from J, with 8 bases in between. Germline V lookup: CDR1 SGHNT, CDR2 YYREEE (reference sequence). This CDR3 region has 14 residues. The chain's CDR3 is CASSTRGSYNEQFF. The CDR3 DNA sequence: TGTGCCAGCAGCACACGGGGCTCCTACAATGAGCAGTTCTTC.

This clone has a single count. The CDR3 bases are TGCAGCGCGATAAACAATGAGCAGTTCTTC. Amino acid sequence: CSAINNEQFF. The chain combines TRBV29-1 with TRBJ2-1; no clear D gene. The germline CDR1 and CDR2 sequences are SQVTM and ANQGSEA. V was shortened by 7 bases and J by 5 bases, with 6 bases between the two germline ends. The CDR3 contains 10 residues.

The rearrangement links TRBV2 to TRBJ1-2; a weak D match, TRBD1 (6 bases). Germline CDR1 SNHLY, CDR2 FYNNEI. This CDR3 has 16 amino acids. V lost 0 bases and J 3 bases, leaving 14 bases between the germline ends. CDR3 sequence reads: CASSEARRGPDYGYTF. The CDR3 DNA reads as TGTGCCAGCAGTGAAGCGCGGCGGGGGCCGGACTATGGCTACACCTTC.

The chain joins TRBV18 to TRBJ1-1; D is uncertain. The CDR3 is 13 residues long. V lost 2 bases and J lost 5, with 9 bases in between. CDR1 and CDR2 (germline): KGHSH, LQKENI. The CDR3 is CASSPGVGTEAFF. Written as DNA, the CDR3 is TGTGCCAGCTCACCAGGGGTGGGGACTGAAGCTTTCTTT.

This clone was detected only a few times. Distinct nucleotide sequences in the sample also encode this CDR3. V usage is TRBV10-3 and J usage is TRBJ2-1; 9 bases align to TRBD2. V lost 3 bases and J lost 7; bases outside the gene matches: 4. CDR3 length: 14 residues. Germline CDR1 is ENHRY and CDR2 is SYGVKD. The CDR3 DNA reads TGTGCCATCAGTGATAGGAGCGGGGGGAATGAGCAGTTCTTC. Protein sequence: CAISDRSGGNEQFF.

The CDR3 reads CASSEELADSYEQYF. DNA for the CDR3: TGTGCCAGCAGTGAAGAACTAGCGGACTCCTACGAGCAGTACTTC. This chain connects TRBV2 to TRBJ2-7; 8 bases match TRBD2. Germline V gene sequence: CDR1 SNHLY, CDR2 FYNNEI. Trimming took 1 base from V and 0 from J; bases not matched to a gene: 2. The CDR3 has 15 amino acids. Complete variable domain (other parts from reference TRBV2 and TRBJ2-7): EPEVTQTPSHQVTQMGQEVILRCVPISNHLYFYWYRQILGQKVEFLVSFYNNEISEKSEIFDDQFSVERPDGSNFTLKIRSTKLEDSAMYFCASSEELADSYEQYFGPGTRLTVT.

The chain uses TRBV28 and TRBJ2-3; D is ambiguous. CDR1 is MDHEN and CDR2 is SYDVKM in the germline V gene. The CDR3 is 16 residues long. Trimming removed 5 bases from V and 5 bases from J, with 20 bases in between. The CDR3 sequence is CASSPWTGQKLDTQYF. DNA of the CDR3: TGTGCCAGCAGTCCCTGGACGGGCCAAAAACTAGATACGCAGTATTTT.